This T cell receptor beta chain was identified in a study of shared clonotypes between healthy human individuals. Study at large: Each donor's CD8 memory used one plate, CD8 naive two, each CD4 subset three.

This CDR3 is built from 15 residues. The ends were cut back, 4 bases at V and 8 bases at J, with 18 bases in the middle. Germline loops: CDR1 SGHTA, CDR2 FQGTGA. CD45RO-negative, CCR7-positively selected cells formed the naive CD8 fraction, excluding terminally differentiated effector memory CD45RA+ cells. Caucasian adults residing in Nashville, Tennessee made up all the donors. Clones were sequenced by immunoSEQ multiplex PCR, and TCRdb holds only the in-frame ones, with some missing. The repertoire holds about 2,100,000 clones, with about 92% as singletons. Study results and caveats: In four donors, about 5% of naive CD4 clonotypes appeared in common.

Note on this clone: Its matching antigen is unknown.

The genes are TRBV7-3 and TRBJ2-1; D unresolved. Sequencing was performed on naive CD8+ T cells from PBMCs. The sequence was collected from a man younger than 35 in good health. Some clones in this sample may be carry-over from other donors' samples. CDR3 loop: CASSSLYETADEQFF. CDR3 DNA: TGTGCCAGCAGCTCCCTCTACGAAACGGCAGATGAGCAGTTCTTC.